This TCR beta chain originates from a study of blood T cell repertoires in COVID-19. Study summary: Donors in the United States, Italy and Spain gave samples during acute or convalescent COVID-19. The cDNA or gDNA used as material had been derived from T cells, B-cell-depleted T cells, or PBMCs.

Per the original data handling: Nucleated cell counts were estimated from reference gene primer amplification. Method: immunoSEQ multiplex PCR; TCRdb's copy keeps in-frame clones and lacks some. V and J calls plus clone size are reproduced from that table; the DNA served to infer D and trimming. The sample contains about 140,000 clones, roughly 89% of which appear only once. The germline gives CDR1 SGHVS, CDR2 FQNEAQ. The CDR3 spans 14 residues. V trimming: 4 bases; J trimming: 2 bases; junction bases outside the gene matches: 1. The chain has TRBV7-8 and TRBJ1-5, with 8 bases that match TRBD1. The specimen sequenced was peripheral blood. The origin of this receptor is a young man with COVID-19, enrolled during active disease. This chain's CDR3 is CASSSDRGNQPQHF. The CDR3 DNA follows: TGTGCCAGCAGCTCGGACAGGGGCAATCAGCCCCAGCATTTT.